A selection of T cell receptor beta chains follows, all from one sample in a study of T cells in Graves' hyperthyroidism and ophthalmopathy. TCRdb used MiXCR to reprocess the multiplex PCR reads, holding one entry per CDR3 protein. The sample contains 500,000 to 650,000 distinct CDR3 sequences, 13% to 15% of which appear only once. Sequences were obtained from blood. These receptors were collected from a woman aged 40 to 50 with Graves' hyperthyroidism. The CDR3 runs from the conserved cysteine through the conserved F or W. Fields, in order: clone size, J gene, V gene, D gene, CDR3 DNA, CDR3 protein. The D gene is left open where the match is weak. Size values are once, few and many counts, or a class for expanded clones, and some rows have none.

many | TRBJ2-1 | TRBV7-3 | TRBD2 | TGTGCCAGCAGCAGCCAGTGGGGGGAGAGCGGGAGGGCCGCGCGGGGCAATGAGCAGTTCTTC | CASSSQWGESGRAARGNEQFF
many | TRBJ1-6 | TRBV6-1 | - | TGTGCCAGCAACGAAGGGGCCGTTTTTGATGAACCCCTCCACTTT | CASNEGAVFDEPLHF
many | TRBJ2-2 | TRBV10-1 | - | TGCGCCAGCCAGGAACGTAACACCGGGGAGCTGTTTTTT | CASQERNTGELFF
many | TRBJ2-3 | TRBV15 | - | TGTGCCACCAGCAGAGAATGGCAAACGACAGATACGCAGTATTTT | CATSREWQTTDTQYF
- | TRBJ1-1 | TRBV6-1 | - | TGTGCCAGCAGGGGCAGCTGGACTACTGAAGCTTTCTTT | CASRGSWTTEAFF
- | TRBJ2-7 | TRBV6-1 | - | TGTGCCAGCAGTGAGCTACACAGGCGGGACTTCTACGAGCAGTACTTC | CASSELHRRDFYEQYF
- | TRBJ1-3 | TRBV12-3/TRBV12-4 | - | TGTGCCAGCAGCCTCTTACGGGGTTCCGGAAACACCATATATTTT | CASSLLRGSGNTIYF
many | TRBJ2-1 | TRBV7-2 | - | TGTGCCAGCAGCTTAGGGCCCTCTGGTGGAAATGAGCAGTTCTTC | CASSLGPSGGNEQFF
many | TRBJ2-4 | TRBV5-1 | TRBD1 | TGCGCCAGCAGCTTGGCCTGGACAGGGGCCCTCAAAAACATTCAGTACTTC | CASSLAWTGALKNIQYF
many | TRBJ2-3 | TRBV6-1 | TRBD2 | TGTGCCAGCAGCCACGGACTAGCGGGACGCACAGATACGCAGTATTTT | CASSHGLAGRTDTQYF
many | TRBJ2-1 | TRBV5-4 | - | TGTGCCAGCAGCTTCCCTAGTGATCTTGAGCAGTTCTTC | CASSFPSDLEQFF
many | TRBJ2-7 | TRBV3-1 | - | TGTGCCAGCAGCCAAGGGTCCGAGCAGTACTTC | CASSQGSEQYF
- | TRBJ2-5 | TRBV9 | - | TGTGCCAGCAGCCCAGGACAGAAGTTAGAGACCCAGTACTTC | CASSPGQKLETQYF
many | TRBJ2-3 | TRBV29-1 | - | TGCAGCGTTGAAAGAGCTTCAGGAGATACGCAGTATTTT | CSVERASGDTQYF
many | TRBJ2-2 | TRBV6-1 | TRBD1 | TGTGCCAACTCGGGACAGGCCAACACCGGGGAGCTGTTTTTT | CANSGQANTGELFF
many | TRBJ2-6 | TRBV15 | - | TGTGCCACCAGCAGATCTAGGACCTCTGGGGCCAACGTCCTGACTTTC | CATSRSRTSGANVLTF
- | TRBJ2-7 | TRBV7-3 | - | TGTGCCAGCAGCTTTCCCCGATACGAGCAGTACTTC | CASSFPRYEQYF
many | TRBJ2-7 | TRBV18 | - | TGTGCCAGCTCACCAGGCGGGGGCGGTACGAACGAGCAGTACTTC | CASSPGGGGTNEQYF
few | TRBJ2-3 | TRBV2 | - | TGTGCCAGCAGTGAAGGGACCACGCACGGGATAGATACGCAGTATTTT | CASSEGTTHGIDTQYF
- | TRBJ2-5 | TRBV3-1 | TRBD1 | TGTGCCAGCAGCGCCGGGACAGGGATCGAGACCCAGTACTTC | CASSAGTGIETQYF
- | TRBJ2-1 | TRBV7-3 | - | TGTGCCAGCAGTCCCCGAGGGGAGGCAGAAAAGTTCTTC | CASSPRGEAEKFF
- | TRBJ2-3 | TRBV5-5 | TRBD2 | TGTGCCAGCAGCCCTAAGTGGACTAGCGGGAAGACAGATACGCAGTATTTT | CASSPKWTSGKTDTQYF
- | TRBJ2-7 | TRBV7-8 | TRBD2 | TGTGCCACCGGGACTAGCGGGAGTCAGTGGGAGCAGTACTTC | CATGTSGSQWEQYF
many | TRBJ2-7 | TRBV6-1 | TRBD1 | TGTGCCAGCAGCTGGGACAGGGGCTCCTACGAGCAGTACTTC | CASSWDRGSYEQYF
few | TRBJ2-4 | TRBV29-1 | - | TGCAGCGCCATGGACAACCCCAAAAACATTCAGTACTTC | CSAMDNPKNIQYF
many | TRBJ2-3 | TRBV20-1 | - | TGCAGTGCTAAGGTCGGCGGCAGCACAGATACGCAGTATTTT | CSAKVGGSTDTQYF
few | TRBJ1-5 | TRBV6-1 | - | TGTGCCAGCAGTGAAGCGCTTCGCGGGGCCCGGCAGCCCCAGCATTTT | CASSEALRGARQPQHF
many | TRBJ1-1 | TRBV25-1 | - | TGTGCCAGCAGTGAATATCTAGGGAGTAACACTGAAGCTTTCTTT | CASSEYLGSNTEAFF
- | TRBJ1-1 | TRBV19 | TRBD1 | TGTGCCAGTAGTAAACAGGGGACTGAAGCTTTCTTT | CASSKQGTEAFF
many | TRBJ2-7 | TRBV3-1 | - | TGTGCCAGCAGCCAAGATCTGTGGTCAACCTACGAGCAGTACTTC | CASSQDLWSTYEQYF
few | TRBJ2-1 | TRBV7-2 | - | TGTGCCAGCAGCTTAGCTCGGGTAGAGCAGTTCTTC | CASSLARVEQFF
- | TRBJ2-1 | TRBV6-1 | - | TGTGCCAGCAGTTCTGACTACTACAATGAGCAGTTCTTC | CASSSDYYNEQFF
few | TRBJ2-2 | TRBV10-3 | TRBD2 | TGTGCCCACGGGACTAGCGGGAACACCGGGGAGCTGTTTTTT | CAHGTSGNTGELFF
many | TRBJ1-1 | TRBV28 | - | TGTGCCAGCAGCTCCCCAGCTAACACTGAAGCTTTCTTT | CASSSPANTEAFF
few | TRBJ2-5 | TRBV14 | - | TGTGCCAGCAGCCAAGAAGGGCAGTTCTACCAAGAGACCCAGTACTTC | CASSQEGQFYQETQYF
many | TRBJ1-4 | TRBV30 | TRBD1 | TGTGCCTGGAGTATAGATTCAGGGGGTAATGAAAAACTGTTTTTT | CAWSIDSGGNEKLFF